The next 23 T cell receptor beta chains were all read from a single sample in a study of blood T cell repertoires in COVID-19. The protocol was immunoSEQ multiplex PCR, while the TCRdb copy is restricted to in-frame clones and leaves out a portion. The profile shows 95,000 to 150,000 clones, 85% to 90% of them singletons. The sample was peripheral blood. These TCRs come from a woman in her seventies with acute or convalescent COVID-19.

This clone was detected a few times. The V call is TRBV3-1 (or the pseudogene TRBV3-2), the J call TRBJ1-2; a weak D match, TRBD1 (5 bases). The CDR3 totals 15 residues. V was pared by 0 bases and J by 6 bases, with 14 bases between. Germline CDR1 reads LGHDT; CDR2 reads YNNKEL (reference sequence). CDR3 amino acids: CASSQDDRRAHGYTF. CDR3 nucleotides: TGTGCCAGCAGCCAAGATGATCGCAGGGCCCATGGCTACACCTTC.

J is TRBJ1-3 and V is TRBV5-1; D gene ambiguous. CDR3 length: 17 amino acids. V lost 3 bases, J lost 4 bases, and 20 bases lay in between. From germline, CDR1 is SGHRS and CDR2 YFSETQ. CDR3 loop: CASSSLSGYIPGNTIYF. CDR3 in DNA: TGCGCCAGCAGCTCCTTATCCGGGTACATCCCCGGAAACACCATATATTTT. Full variable domain (remainder filled in from reference TRBV5-1 and TRBJ1-3): KAGVTQTPRYLIKTRGQQVTLSCSPISGHRSVSWYQQTPGQGLQFLFEYFSETQRNKGNFPGRFSGRQFSNSRSEMNVSTLELGDSALYLCASSSLSGYIPGNTIYFGEGSWLTVV.

This sequence joins TRBV2 and TRBJ1-3, with 7 bases lining up with TRBD1. The CDR3 has 14 amino acids. V gave up 4 bases and J gave up 4 bases; unmatched junction bases: 4. Germline CDR1 is SNHLY and CDR2 is FYNNEI. The CDR3, as DNA: TGTGCCAGCAGTGCACAGGGGACGGGAAACACCATATATTTT. This translates into CASSAQGTGNTIYF.

J is TRBJ2-5 and V is TRBV7-3; 9 nucleotides line up with TRBD2. J gave up 0 bases and V 6 bases, and 2 bases lay outside the gene matches. The CDR3 runs 14 residues. Per germline, CDR1 SGHTA and CDR2 FQGTGA. The DNA of the CDR3 is TGTGCCAGCAGTAGCGGGGGCCACCAAGAGACCCAGTACTTC. Its protein product is CASSSGGHQETQYF.

V usage is TRBV7-8 and J usage is TRBJ1-2, with 9 bases that match TRBD1. The CDR3 is made up of 14 amino acids. With V trimmed by 5 bases and J by 7 bases, 8 bases remained unmatched. The germline gives CDR1 SGHVS, CDR2 FQNEAQ. The CDR3 DNA reads TGTGCCAGCAGCCCACGGACAGGGGATGTTGGCTACACCTTC. Amino acid sequence: CASSPRTGDVGYTF.

The chain joins TRBV28 to TRBJ1-5, with TRBD1 identical over 8 bases. The V and J ends lost 7 bases and 7 bases, in that order; junction bases with no gene match: 9. Germline assignment: CDR1 MDHEN and CDR2 SYDVKM. This CDR3 contains 14 residues. The CDR3 DNA is TGTGCCAGCAAGGTGCAGGGGGCATGGCAGCCCCAGCATTTT. This codes for CASKVQGAWQPQHF.

The genes are TRBV7-2 and TRBJ1-6; TRBD1 aligns across 10 bases. The V gene's germline CDR1 is SGHTA and CDR2 FQGNSA. This CDR3 is built from 16 residues. Germline trimming cut 1 base from V and 9 bases from J; bases unmatched to any gene: 6. CDR3 residues: CASSLVGTGESSPLHF. Here the CDR3 DNA reads TGTGCCAGCAGCTTAGTGGGGACAGGGGAGAGTTCACCCCTCCACTTT.

This clone was seen just once. This chain uses TRBV3-1 (or the pseudogene TRBV3-2) with TRBJ1-1; D ambiguous. The CDR3 length is 12 residues. With 1 base removed from V and 12 bases from J, the gap between germline ends came to 12 bases. CDR1 LGHDT and CDR2 YNNKEL come from the germline V gene (reference sequence). This chain's CDR3 is CASSQVRGGTFF. The CDR3, as DNA: TGTGCCAGCAGCCAAGTTCGGGGTGGGACTTTCTTT.

A single count supports this clone. This chain uses TRBV27 with TRBJ1-1, with unresolved D. Trimming took 2 bases from V and 1 from J, leaving 8 bases between them. The CDR3 consists of 14 residues. Per germline, CDR1 MNHEY and CDR2 SMNVEV (reference sequence). The chain's CDR3 is CASSLRWQNTEAFF. In DNA, the CDR3 is TGTGCCAGCAGTTTACGTTGGCAGAACACTGAAGCTTTCTTT.

The chain is built from TRBV7-2 and TRBJ1-1; D ambiguous. The CDR3 has 14 residues. V dropped 1 base and J dropped 0 bases, with 6 bases sitting between them. The germline V gene has CDR1 SGHTA and CDR2 FQGNSA. CDR3 coding DNA: TGTGCCAGCAGCTTAGGGCCGATGAACACTGAAGCTTTCTTT. This sequence encodes CASSLGPMNTEAFF.

The chain recombines TRBV11-2 with TRBJ2-5; possible D gene TRBD1, 6 bases. Germline V gene lookup returns CDR1 SGHAT and CDR2 FQNNGV. The CDR3 length is 14 residues. The germline V and J ends were trimmed by 6 bases and 5 bases, with 16 bases remaining between them. In DNA, the CDR3 is TGTGCCAGCAGTAATGTTGGGGGCCCCGAGACCCAGTACTTC. Its protein product is CASSNVGGPETQYF.

This clone was observed once. The chain is built from TRBV18 and TRBJ1-4; 7 bases line up with TRBD1. The V gene's germline CDR1 is KGHSH and CDR2 LQKENI. The junction had 3 bases not matched to a gene; V was cut back by 3 bases and J by 2 bases. This CDR3 has 15 residues. The CDR3 DNA follows: TGTGCCAGCTCACCTCAGGGGGGCACTAATGAAAAACTGTTTTTT. Its protein product is CASSPQGGTNEKLFF.

This clone was found once. The CDR3 bases are TGTGCCAGCAGTGAAACTTCGGGACTCTCCTACGAGCAGTACTTC. Translating gives CASSETSGLSYEQYF. The V gene is TRBV6-1, the J gene TRBJ2-7, with a possible D match to TRBD2 (6 bases). Germline V gene data show CDR1 as MNHNS and CDR2 as SASEGT. The CDR3 is 15 residues long. Between the trimmed V and J ends, which lost 2 bases and 0 bases, there was a span of 11 bases.

This chain links TRBV7-9 with TRBJ2-2; 7 bases align to TRBD1. CDR3 length equals 14 residues. V trimming: 11 bases; J trimming: 0 bases; junction bases outside the gene matches: 6. Germline V gives CDR1 SEHNR, CDR2 FQNEAQ (reference sequence). CDR3 in DNA: TGTGCCTACTCGGACAGGCCGAACACCGGGGAGCTGTTTTTT. It yields the protein CAYSDRPNTGELFF.

The rearrangement joins TRBV11-3 to TRBJ1-1, with a tentative D call TRBD1 (6 bases). Between the trimmed V and J ends, which lost 5 bases and 2 bases, there was a span of 9 bases. Looked up from germline, CDR1 is SGHNT and CDR2 is YENEEA. The CDR3 spans 13 residues. The DNA for the CDR3 is TGTGCCAGCAGCCTCGGGACAAACACTGAAGCTTTCTTT. It encodes CASSLGTNTEAFF.

This chain joins TRBV2 and TRBJ1-6; TRBD1 matches 8 bases. Germline trimming cut 6 bases from V and 7 bases from J; bases unmatched to any gene: 11. Germline V gene lookup returns CDR1 SNHLY and CDR2 FYNNEI. This CDR3 has 16 residues. The CDR3 DNA reads as TGTGCCAGCAGGACCCGTACAGGGGGTGGGAATTCACCCCTCCACTTT. It translates to CASRTRTGGGNSPLHF.

The chain couples TRBV6-5 to TRBJ1-3, with TRBD1 as a possible D gene (5 bases). Germline-derived CDR1 and CDR2 are MNHEY and SVGAGI. The CDR3 totals 12 residues. Trimming pared 7 bases from V and 1 base from J, leaving 5 bases between. CDR3 DNA sequence: TGTGCCAGCACAGGGTCTGGAAACACCATATATTTT. Translated: CASTGSGNTIYF.

The chain joins TRBV19 to TRBJ2-1, with D unclear. Trimming stripped 3 bases from V and 4 bases from J, with 7 bases between. Germline values: CDR1 LNHDA, CDR2 SQIVND (reference sequence). This CDR3 comprises 13 residues. The CDR3 region is CASSMVLYNEQFF. DNA of the CDR3: TGTGCCAGTAGTATGGTCCTATACAATGAGCAGTTCTTC.

This clone was detected once. This rearrangement joins TRBV28 to TRBJ2-2; 9 bases fit TRBD1. CDR3 length: 17 residues. V was clipped by 4 bases and J by 1 base; unmatched bases: 7. Germline V gene lookup returns CDR1 MDHEN and CDR2 SYDVKM. CDR3 amino acids: CASSSHGTGMNTGELFF. CDR3 sequence (DNA): TGTGCCAGCAGTTCCCATGGGACAGGGATGAACACCGGGGAGCTGTTTTTT.

V and J are TRBV15 and TRBJ1-3, with D hard to call. The CDR3 covers 15 residues. V was cut by 0 bases and J by 4 bases, with 10 bases left in between. Per the germline V gene, CDR1 is LNHNV and CDR2 is YYDKDF (reference sequence). CDR3 nucleotide sequence: TGTGCCACCAGCAGAGATCCGGACTGGGGAAACACCATATATTTT. Residues: CATSRDPDWGNTIYF.

With respect to this clone: It is unclear where the CDR3 begins or ends on the DNA, so no DNA is shown, and the CDR3 is as TCRdb lists it. The rearrangement links TRBV6-5 to TRBJ1-5. Inclusive of both ends, the CDR3 amounts to 15 amino acids. The germline CDR1 and CDR2 sequences are MNHEY and SVGAGI. CDR3 sequence: CASSSSRVSNQPQHF.

The chain uses TRBV5-1 and TRBJ2-2, with D perhaps matching TRBD1 (5 bases). The CDR3 covers 14 residues. V lost 4 bases, J lost 3 bases, and 10 bases lay in between. Germline V gives CDR1 SGHRS, CDR2 YFSETQ. CDR3 protein: CASSPDRDTGELFF. The CDR3 nucleotides are TGCGCCAGCAGCCCCGACAGAGACACCGGGGAGCTGTTTTTT.

This clone has a handful of counts. This chain uses TRBV3-1 (or the pseudogene TRBV3-2) with TRBJ2-2, with D perhaps TRBD2 (6 bases). The CDR3 loop spans 14 amino acids. Germline CDR1 reads LGHDT; CDR2 reads YNNKEL (reference sequence). Trimming took off 4 bases at V and 4 bases at J, with 10 bases between the two ends. Here the CDR3 DNA reads TGTGCCAGCAGCCCTGGGACTGCCACCGGGGAGCTGTTTTTT. This gives the protein CASSPGTATGELFF.